The following is a T cell receptor (beta chain) sequence with its context. This specimen belongs to a study of CD8 T cells in Susac syndrome. Germline lookup yields CDR1 LNHNV and CDR2 YYDKDF (reference sequence). V dropped 1 base and J dropped 7 bases, with 8 bases sitting between them. This CDR3 is built from 14 residues. Sequencing of TCR beta was performed on blood CD8+ and CD4+ T cells. Reverse transcription of roughly 0.45 to 1 ug RNA was carried out with random hexamers. TCRdb called the immunoSEQ multiplex PCR reads again in MiXCR, with one record for every CDR3 protein. This sample has 150,000 to 200,000 distinct CDR3 sequences, with about 94% found just once.

The receptor's source is a human donor in good health. Input material: CD4+ T cells from PBMCs. The V and J genes are TRBV15 and TRBJ1-6; perhaps TRBD1 as D (6 bases). CDR3 sequence (DNA): TGTGCCACCAGCAGAGCTCAGGGGAATTCACCCCTCCACTTT. Amino acids: CATSRAQGNSPLHF. Full variable domain (remainder filled in from reference TRBV15 and TRBJ1-6): DAMVIQNPRYQVTQFGKPVTLSCSQTLNHNVMYWYQQKSSQAPKLLFHYYDKDFNNEADTPDNFQSRRPNTSFCFLDIRSPGLGDTAMYLCATSRAQGNSPLHFGNGTRLTVT.